These 2 T cell receptor beta chains came from one sample sequenced in a study of shared clonotypes between healthy human individuals. Measured with immunoSEQ multiplex PCR; TCRdb has only the in-frame clones, and not every one. The table includes under 2,500,000 clones, about 94% detected once. The source material was naive CD4+ T cells sorted from blood. The subset was: CD45RA+ positively selected. These receptors came from a man in his late teens or twenties in good health.

The chain has TRBV6-5 and TRBJ1-6; D might be TRBD1 (5 bases). CDR1 is MNHEY, CDR2 SVGAGI, per germline. The CDR3 covers 15 residues. Trimming left V 6 bases short and J 7 bases short, with 16 bases between. CDR3 loop: CASRDRQRRNSPLHF. The CDR3 DNA reads TGTGCCAGCAGAGACAGACAGCGGAGGAATTCACCCCTCCACTTT.

This clone was detected only once. The chain combines TRBV11-1 with TRBJ1-1; D is uncertain. The germline V and J ends were trimmed by 3 bases and 0 bases, with 11 bases remaining between them. Germline V gene data show CDR1 as SGHAT and CDR2 as FQDESV (reference sequence). The CDR3 spans 15 residues. CDR3 bases: TGTGCCAGCAGCTTGGGGTGGCAGCTGAACACTGAAGCTTTCTTT. Encoded protein: CASSLGWQLNTEAFF. The full variable domain, its missing parts supplied by reference TRBV11-1 and TRBJ1-1, is EAEVAQSPRYKITEKSQAVAFWCDPISGHATLYWYRQILGQGPELLVQFQDESVVDDSQLPKDRFSAERLKGVDSTLKIQPAELGDSAMYLCASSLGWQLNTEAFFGQGTRLTVV.